This is a list of T cell receptor beta chains from one sample in a study of shared clonotypes between healthy human individuals. Method: immunoSEQ multiplex PCR; TCRdb's copy keeps in-frame clones and lacks some. Of 800,000 or so clones listed, approximately 97% are singletons. The sequencing input was naive CD8+ T cells sorted from blood. Receptors were obtained from a man under 40 in good health. Each CDR3 is given without its conserved first and last residue.

>TRBV18
ASSDYRDTSSTDTQY
>TRBV27
ASRGGQGPLYEQY
>TRBV7-9
ASSPTVAGSSYEQY
>TRBV27
ASGGGSYYEQY
>TRBV7-2
ASSDTGTPYLRNTEAF
>TRBV27
ASSSEPGVTGELF
>TRBV7-6
ASSDRGQAF
>TRBV10-3
ATLQVSPYEQY
>TRBV14
ASSQVTGGSLYGYT
>TRBV18
ASSPPPLAGRETQY
>TRBV29-1
SVGPRDIMQGTQY
>TRBV28
ASRTGHFPTYISDGNQLQH
>TRBV6-5
ASSTTVGTEAF
>TRBV19
ASSIPGQGRTQY